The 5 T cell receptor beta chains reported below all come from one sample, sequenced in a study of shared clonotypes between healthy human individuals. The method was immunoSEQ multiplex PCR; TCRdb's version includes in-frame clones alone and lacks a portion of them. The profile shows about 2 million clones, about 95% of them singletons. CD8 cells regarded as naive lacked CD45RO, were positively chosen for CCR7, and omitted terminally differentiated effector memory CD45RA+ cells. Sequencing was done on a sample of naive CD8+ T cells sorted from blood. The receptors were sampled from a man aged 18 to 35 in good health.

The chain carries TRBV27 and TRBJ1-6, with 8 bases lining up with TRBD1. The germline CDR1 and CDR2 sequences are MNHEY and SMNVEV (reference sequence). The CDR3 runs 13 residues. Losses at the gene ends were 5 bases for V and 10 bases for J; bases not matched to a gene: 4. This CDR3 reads CASSGQGTSPLHF. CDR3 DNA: TGTGCCAGCAGTGGACAGGGTACATCACCCCTCCACTTT.

CDR3 region: CASSPPGGYYEQYF. CDR3 nucleotide sequence: TGTGCCAGCAGCCCCCCCGGGGGATACTACGAGCAGTACTTC. The V gene is TRBV9, the J gene TRBJ2-7; TRBD2 might be the D (6 bases). Trimming took off 4 bases at V and 3 bases at J, with 14 bases between the two ends. There are 14 residues in the CDR3. Looked up from germline, CDR1 is SGDLS and CDR2 is YYNGEE. Complete variable domain (other parts from reference TRBV9 and TRBJ2-7): DSGVTQTPKHLITATGQRVTLRCSPRSGDLSVYWYQQSLDQGLQFLIQYYNGEERAKGNILERFSAQQFPDLHSELNLSSLELGDSALYFCASSPPGGYYEQYFGPGTRLTVT.

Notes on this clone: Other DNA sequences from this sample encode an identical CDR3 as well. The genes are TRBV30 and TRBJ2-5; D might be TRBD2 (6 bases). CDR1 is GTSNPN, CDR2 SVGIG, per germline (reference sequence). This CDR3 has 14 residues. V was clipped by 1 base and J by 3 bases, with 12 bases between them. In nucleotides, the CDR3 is TGTGCCTGGAGTGAGGGTAGCGGCGAAGAGACCCAGTACTTC. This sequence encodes CAWSEGSGEETQYF.

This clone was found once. The CDR3 here is CASSLWEDTQYF. DNA of the CDR3: TGTGCCAGCAGTTTATGGGAGGATACGCAGTATTTT. V and J are TRBV28 and TRBJ2-3; D is unresolved. With 0 bases removed from V and 6 bases from J, the gap between germline ends came to 4 bases. Germline loops: CDR1 MDHEN, CDR2 SYDVKM. The CDR3 has 12 residues.

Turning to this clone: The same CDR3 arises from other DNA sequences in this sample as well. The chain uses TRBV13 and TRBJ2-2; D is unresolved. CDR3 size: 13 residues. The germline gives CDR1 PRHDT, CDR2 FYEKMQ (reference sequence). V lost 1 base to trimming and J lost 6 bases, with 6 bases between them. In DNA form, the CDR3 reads TGTGCCAGCAGCTTAGAGGGTTCCGGGGAGCTGTTTTTT. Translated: CASSLEGSGELFF.